This TCR beta chain was sequenced for a study of cytomegalovirus exposure and HLA in healthy donors. The protocol was immunoSEQ multiplex PCR, while the TCRdb copy is restricted to in-frame clones and leaves out a portion. The sample has 150,000 to 200,000 clones; approximately 81% are singletons. Trimming at V came to 3 bases and at J to 5 bases, leaving 8 bases not matched to a gene. The CDR3 extends over 15 amino acids. Per germline, CDR1 KGHSH and CDR2 LQKENI. The sequenced sample was PBMCs. The sequence derives from a man in his late teens or twenties in good health and CMV-seropositive. The V and J genes are TRBV18 and TRBJ2-7, with 9 bases matching TRBD2. In DNA form, the CDR3 reads TGTGCCAGCTCACCCCCGGGACTAGCAAACCACGAGCAGTACTTC. The encoded protein is CASSPPGLANHEQYF.